The 24 T cell receptor beta chains listed next were all sequenced from one sample in a study of shared clonotypes between healthy human individuals. Here immunoSEQ multiplex PCR was the method, and the copy in TCRdb shows in-frame clones only, minus some. The sample lists 2 million to 3 million clones, 93% occurring once. Specimen: naive CD4+ T cells from PBMCs. Documented subset: CD45RA+ positively selected. These receptors all stem from a man aged 18 to 30 in good health. Some clones in this sample may be carry-over from other donors' samples.

V gene TRBV7-2 combines with J gene TRBJ1-2; 7 bases line up with TRBD1. Germline V gene sequence: CDR1 SGHTA, CDR2 FQGNSA. The CDR3 sequence is 15 residues long. V shed 6 bases and J 1 base; nucleotides not matched to a gene: 8. Written as DNA, the CDR3 is TGTGCCAGCAGAAAAACAGGGGTCCATAACTATGGCTACACCTTC. Translation: CASRKTGVHNYGYTF.

V is TRBV7-8 and J is TRBJ2-5; the D gene is possibly TRBD2 (6 bases). The CDR3 extends over 14 amino acids. V lost 7 bases to trimming and J lost 4 bases, with 16 bases between them. Germline V lookup: CDR1 SGHVS, CDR2 FQNEAQ. The DNA for the CDR3 is TGTGCCAGCAACCGTCAGCGGGCGAGAGAGACCCAGTACTTC. Translation gives CASNRQRARETQYF.

The chain recombines TRBV2 with TRBJ1-4, with 9 bases fitting TRBD1. CDR1 is SNHLY, CDR2 FYNNEI, per germline. The CDR3 is 15 amino acids. V lost 6 bases to trimming and J lost 3 bases; unmatched junction nucleotides: 5. The CDR3 sequence: CASRVTGGANEKLFF. DNA for the CDR3: TGTGCCAGCAGGGTGACAGGGGGTGCTAATGAAAAACTGTTTTTT.

The genes are TRBV29-1 and TRBJ2-3, with 10 bases identical to TRBD2. The CDR3 consists of 14 residues. From germline, CDR1 is SQVTM and CDR2 ANQGSEA. The V segment lost 4 bases and the J segment 3 bases; nucleotides outside the gene matches: 4. As DNA, the CDR3 is TGCAGCGTTGCGCTAGCGGGAGCAACAGATACGCAGTATTTT. Encoded protein: CSVALAGATDTQYF.

This chain connects TRBV4-3 to TRBJ2-5, with 11 bases identical to TRBD2. This CDR3 is 19 amino acids long. Trimming took 1 base from V and 4 from J; bases not matched to a gene: 14. CDR1 and CDR2 from the germline V gene are LGHNA and YSLEER. This CDR3 reads CASSQASSTSGSYRETQYF. CDR3 coding DNA: TGCGCCAGCAGCCAAGCGTCTAGTACTAGCGGGAGTTATCGAGAGACCCAGTACTTC.

This chain links TRBV30 with TRBJ2-1, with 8 bases matching TRBD2. J was trimmed by 7 bases and V by 1 base; bases with no gene match: 6. Germline CDR1 and CDR2: GTSNPN and SVGIG (reference sequence). The length of the CDR3 is 14 residues. The CDR3 is CAWSEAGVWNEQFF. For the CDR3, the DNA is TGTGCCTGGAGTGAAGCGGGAGTGTGGAATGAGCAGTTCTTC.

The chain is built from TRBV27 and TRBJ1-1; D gene unclear. The CDR3 runs 13 residues. Per the germline V gene, CDR1 is MNHEY and CDR2 is SMNVEV (reference sequence). V shed 2 bases and J shed 4 bases, with 8 bases lying between them. The CDR3 region is CASSLTASTEAFF. CDR3 sequence (DNA): TGTGCCAGCAGTTTAACGGCTTCCACTGAAGCTTTCTTT.

The chain uses TRBV5-4 and TRBJ2-7; TRBD2 matches at 10 bases. V lost 0 bases, J lost 4 bases, and 4 bases stayed unmatched. There are 15 residues in the CDR3. Germline V lookup: CDR1 SGHNT, CDR2 YYREEE (reference sequence). The CDR3 region is CASSLALAGVYEQYF. CDR3 DNA: TGTGCCAGCAGCTTGGCTCTAGCGGGAGTATACGAGCAGTACTTC.

This chain connects TRBV2 to TRBJ1-2; TRBD1 matches at 7 bases. V trimming: 4 bases; J trimming: 8 bases; junction bases outside the gene matches: 7. CDR1 is SNHLY, CDR2 FYNNEI, per germline. The CDR3 spans 13 residues. The CDR3 nucleotides read TGTGCCAGCAGTGTTCGACAGGGAGGGGGCTACACCTTC. This gives the protein CASSVRQGGGYTF. Complete variable domain (other parts from reference TRBV2 and TRBJ1-2): EPEVTQTPSHQVTQMGQEVILRCVPISNHLYFYWYRQILGQKVEFLVSFYNNEISEKSEIFDDQFSVERPDGSNFTLKIRSTKLEDSAMYFCASSVRQGGGYTFGSGTRLTVV.

This sequence joins TRBV18 and TRBJ2-5; D is unclear. Germline V gene lookup returns CDR1 KGHSH and CDR2 LQKENI. The germline V and J ends were trimmed by 0 bases and 2 bases, with 4 bases remaining between them. The CDR3 extends over 13 amino acids. The CDR3 DNA reads TGTGCCAGCTCACCACCGATGCAAGAGACCCAGTACTTC. This encodes CASSPPMQETQYF.

The chain joins TRBV2 to TRBJ2-7, with unresolved D. This CDR3 spans 13 amino acids. Trimming removed 8 bases from V and 6 bases from J, with 17 bases in between. Germline V gene sequence: CDR1 SNHLY, CDR2 FYNNEI. The CDR3 reads CASGTLKSLEQYF. CDR3 coding DNA: TGTGCCAGCGGTACCCTAAAAAGCCTCGAGCAGTACTTC.

The chain is built from TRBV5-6 and TRBJ1-1; 7 nucleotides agree with TRBD1. With 7 bases clipped from V and 1 base from J, the junction kept 10 bases outside the gene matches. This CDR3 comprises 15 residues. The germline V gene encodes CDR1 SGHDT and CDR2 YYEEEE. The CDR3 DNA follows: TGTGCCAGCTCTCAGGGGGTAGGGAGGAACACTGAAGCTTTCTTT. Protein product: CASSQGVGRNTEAFF.

The chain links TRBV19 to TRBJ2-1; 9 bases line up with TRBD1. Losses at the gene ends were 4 bases for V and 6 bases for J; bases not matched to a gene: 7. This CDR3 contains 15 residues. CDR1 is LNHDA, CDR2 SQIVND, per germline (reference sequence). The CDR3 protein is CASSTRQGGTNEQFF. CDR3 nucleotides: TGTGCCAGTAGTACCCGACAGGGGGGTACCAATGAGCAGTTCTTC.

The J gene is TRBJ2-7, the V gene TRBV11-2; the match to TRBD1 covers 10 bases. The CDR3 length is 15 residues. The V gene end was trimmed by 5 bases and the J gene end by 2 bases; junction bases not matched to a gene: 6. Per germline, CDR1 SGHAT and CDR2 FQNNGV. The CDR3 region is CASSLQTGGTYEQYF. The CDR3 DNA is TGTGCCAGCAGCCTTCAGACAGGGGGCACCTACGAGCAGTACTTC.

This clone has a single count. Relative to the germline gene, one junction end is altered; a read error may explain this. Other nucleotide sequences in the sample specify the same CDR3. V is TRBV28 and J is TRBJ1-2; D remains unclear. The CDR3 loop spans 12 amino acids. From germline, CDR1 is MDHEN and CDR2 SYDVKM. In nucleotides, the CDR3 is TGTGCCAGCAATGAAGGACGAAGTGGCTACACTTTC. The encoded protein is CASNEGRSGYTF.

The rearrangement joins TRBV2 to TRBJ1-1; D perhaps matches TRBD1 (5 bases). There are 12 residues in the CDR3. V shed 6 bases and J shed 6 bases, with 11 bases lying between them. Germline lookup yields CDR1 SNHLY and CDR2 FYNNEI. The CDR3 DNA sequence: TGTGCCAGCAGCGGGGTCAGGGCTGAAGCTTTCTTT. Its protein is CASSGVRAEAFF.

V is TRBV7-8 and J is TRBJ1-5; D call uncertain. The germline V and J ends were trimmed by 6 bases and 3 bases, with 15 bases remaining between them. The CDR3 has 15 residues. CDR1 SGHVS and CDR2 FQNEAQ come from the germline V gene. The CDR3 nucleotides are TGTGCCAGCAGTTTCACCCGGGATTCCAATCAGCCCCAGCATTTT. Protein sequence: CASSFTRDSNQPQHF.

J is TRBJ2-5 and V is TRBV7-8, with D unresolved. The CDR3 extends over 12 amino acids. The germline CDR1 and CDR2 sequences are SGHVS and FQNEAQ. Trimming shortened V by 1 base and J by 4 bases, and 4 bases separated the two germline ends. The CDR3 region is CASSLVAETQYF. Here the CDR3 DNA reads TGTGCCAGCAGCTTAGTAGCAGAGACCCAGTACTTC.

V gene TRBV4-2 combines with J gene TRBJ2-3, with no clear D. V was shortened by 0 bases and J by 6 bases, with 16 bases between the two germline ends. From germline, CDR1 is LGHNA and CDR2 YNFKEQ. The CDR3 runs to 16 residues. DNA for the CDR3: TGTGCCAGCAGCCAAGATTCCTACACTGGGCGGGATACGCAGTATTTT. It encodes CASSQDSYTGRDTQYF.

This chain links TRBV5-1 with TRBJ2-3; 10 bases map to TRBD2. Germline V gene lookup returns CDR1 SGHRS and CDR2 YFSETQ. The CDR3 totals 17 residues. The V segment lost 7 bases and the J segment 2 bases; nucleotides outside the gene matches: 13. The CDR3 region has the DNA TGCGCCAGCCAATGGCTAGCGGGAGCCCCATCCACAGATACGCAGTATTTT. This translates into CASQWLAGAPSTDTQYF.

The V and J genes are TRBV28 and TRBJ2-4; unclear D gene. There are 14 residues in the CDR3. The germline V gene has CDR1 MDHEN and CDR2 SYDVKM. The V end was cut by 4 bases, the J end by 0 bases, with 7 bases between. CDR3 sequence reads: CASSSNLAKNIQYF. DNA for the CDR3: TGTGCCAGCAGTTCAAACCTAGCCAAAAACATTCAGTACTTC.

As to this clone: This same CDR3 is encoded by further DNA sequences in the sample. This chain uses TRBV2 with TRBJ1-1; 7 bases are shared with TRBD1. Trimming removed 6 bases from V and 1 base from J; junction bases left unmatched: 2. Germline V CDR1 and CDR2: SNHLY, FYNNEI. The CDR3 runs 13 residues. In DNA, the CDR3 is TGTGCCAGCAGCGGACAGGAGAACACTGAAGCTTTCTTT. Amino acid sequence: CASSGQENTEAFF. Full variable domain (outside the CDR3, taken from reference TRBV2 and TRBJ1-1): EPEVTQTPSHQVTQMGQEVILRCVPISNHLYFYWYRQILGQKVEFLVSFYNNEISEKSEIFDDQFSVERPDGSNFTLKIRSTKLEDSAMYFCASSGQENTEAFFGQGTRLTVV.

The chain employs TRBV28 and TRBJ1-2; no definite D call. With 3 bases removed from V and 4 bases from J, the gap between germline ends came to 12 bases. The CDR3 totals 14 residues. Germline values: CDR1 MDHEN, CDR2 SYDVKM. In nucleotides, the CDR3 is TGTGCCAGCAGTTTCTCGTTTCAGACCTATGGCTACACCTTC. Translation gives CASSFSFQTYGYTF.

The J gene is TRBJ1-1, the V gene TRBV28, with TRBD1 identical over 11 bases. The junction had 4 bases not matched to a gene; V was cut back by 1 base and J by 3 bases. This CDR3 has 16 residues. The germline V gene has CDR1 MDHEN and CDR2 SYDVKM. The CDR3 here is CASSLLPGQGDTEAFF. Written as DNA, the CDR3 is TGTGCCAGCAGTTTATTACCGGGACAGGGGGACACTGAAGCTTTCTTT.